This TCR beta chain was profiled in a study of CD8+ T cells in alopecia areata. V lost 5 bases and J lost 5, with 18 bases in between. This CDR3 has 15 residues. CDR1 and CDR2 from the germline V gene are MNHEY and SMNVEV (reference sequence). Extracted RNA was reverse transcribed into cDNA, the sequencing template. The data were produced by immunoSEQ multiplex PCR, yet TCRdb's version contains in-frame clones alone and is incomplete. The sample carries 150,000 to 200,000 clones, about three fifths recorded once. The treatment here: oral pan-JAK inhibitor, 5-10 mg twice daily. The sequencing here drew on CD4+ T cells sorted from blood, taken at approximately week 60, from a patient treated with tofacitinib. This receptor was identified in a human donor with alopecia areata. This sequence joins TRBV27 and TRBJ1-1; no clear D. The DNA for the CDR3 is TGTGCCAGCAGTAGTCTTTGGGGAGGGAAGACTGAAGCTTTCTTT. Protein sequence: CASSSLWGGKTEAFF.